This TCR beta chain was identified in a study of blood T cell repertoires in COVID-19. Whole-study context: Spain, Italy and the United States supplied samples that represented acute and convalescent COVID-19.

Those who participated ranged in age from about 18 to 89 years and resided in about 24 US areas. Donors of Cohort 3 who recovered were those that had two negative PCRs, clearance, or symptom resolution. This clone was observed a few times. Authors' methods: Estimates of nucleated cell counts were drawn from the amplification of reference gene primers. The table came from immunoSEQ multiplex PCR; TCRdb's copy has only in-frame clones and leaves some out. The D gene and trimming were derived from the DNA, and the V and J assignments and clone size from that table. Of roughly 200,000 clones in the sample, 75% to 90% were seen once. The CDR3 contains 14 residues. The V and J ends lost 0 bases and 13 bases, in that order; junction bases with no gene match: 7. CDR1 is SGHTA and CDR2 is FQGNSA in the germline V gene.

This receptor was identified in a man in his forties who had recovered from COVID-19. J is TRBJ2-1 and V is TRBV7-2; TRBD2 agrees at 9 bases. The sequenced sample was PBMCs or T cells enriched from blood (not recorded which). Written as DNA, the CDR3 is TGTGCCAGCAGCTTAGCGGCTAGCGGGAAACTACAGTTCTTC. Protein: CASSLAASGKLQFF.